This TCR beta chain originates from a study of T cells in Graves' hyperthyroidism and ophthalmopathy. The source material, RNA transcripts, was used to amplify TCR beta CDR3 regions. Primed by the HTBI set, a first-round RT-PCR was run on the TCR CDR3. TCRdb reprocessed the multiplex PCR reads via MiXCR and lists one record per CDR3 protein. The repertoire has approximately 710,000 distinct CDR3 sequences, 17% of them found once; the top ten carry around 15%. In germline, CDR1 is MNHNY, CDR2 SVGAGI (reference sequence). CDR3 length: 16 amino acids. V was shortened by 0 bases and J by 7 bases, with 16 bases between the two germline ends.

The sequence was obtained from a man aged 50-60 years with Graves' hyperthyroidism. The chain links TRBV6-6 to TRBJ1-5; D may be TRBD1 (5 bases). Sequenced input: blood. In DNA, the CDR3 is TGTGCCAGCAGTTACTCGAGGTCTCAGCGGGGGCAGCCCCAGCATTTT. Protein: CASSYSRSQRGQPQHF.